This entry describes one T cell receptor (beta chain). Antigen unknown. RNA transcripts yielded amplified TCR beta CDR3 regions. First-round RT-PCR with HTBI primers amplified the TCR CDR3 region. TCRdb recomputed calls from the multiplex PCR reads with MiXCR, one row per CDR3 protein. The sample includes roughly 200,000 distinct CDR3 sequences, about a sixth of them seen just once. These data come from a study of T cells in Graves' hyperthyroidism and ophthalmopathy. Study at large: The blood sample was taken at first diagnosis, before treatment began. Findings of the study overall: Clonotypes that were expanded in thyroid above 0.001 mostly appeared in blood too.

The CDR3 has 13 residues. Per the germline V gene, CDR1 is ENHRY and CDR2 is SYGVKD. V was clipped by 6 bases and J by 6 bases, with 12 bases between them. Recently diagnosed hyperthyroidism of less than 2 months' duration affected patients aged 18 to 65. The TCR was taken from a man aged 40-55 years with Graves' hyperthyroidism. The chain links TRBV10-3 to TRBJ1-5, with D maybe TRBD1 (5 bases). The specimen was blood. The CDR3 coding sequence is TGTGCCATCAGAGGGGTTATGGTTCAGCCCCAGCATTTT. Its translation is CAIRGVMVQPQHF.